These 5 T cell receptor beta chains were all obtained from the same sample, sequenced in a study of T-cell memory formation after mild COVID-19. TCRdb passed the 5' RACE reads through MiXCR, listing each CDR3 protein once. The repertoire holds roughly 140,000 distinct CDR3 sequences, with around 14% as singletons. Sequenced input: PBMCs or a T cell subset sorted from them (not recorded which). These receptors all stem from an adult woman who had mild COVID-19 (a few samples of this study predate the infection). Cell type and time point are not known.

About this clonotype itself: This may stem from a read error, because a much larger clone lies one nucleotide away. This chain links TRBV20-1 with TRBJ2-3; TRBD2 matches 9 bases. The CDR3 is 16 amino acids. Unmatched junction bases numbered 8, after V lost 0 bases and J lost 4 bases. Germline V gives CDR1 DFQATT, CDR2 SNEGSKA (reference sequence). CDR3 in DNA: TGCAGTGCTAGAGATGGGACTAGCTGGGAGGCAGATACGCAGTATTTT. Translation gives CSARDGTSWEADTQYF.

V is TRBV2 and J is TRBJ1-2; the D is unclear. CDR3 size: 14 residues. From germline, CDR1 is SNHLY and CDR2 FYNNEI. V was cut by 4 bases and J by 0 bases, with 9 bases left in between. CDR3 amino acids: CASSVGPANYGYTF. In DNA form, the CDR3 reads TGTGCCAGCAGTGTGGGCCCAGCTAACTATGGCTACACCTTC.

The gene calls are TRBV29-1 and TRBJ2-1; 14 bases map to TRBD2. Germline V gene sequence: CDR1 SQVTM, CDR2 ANQGSEA. Losses at the gene ends were 6 bases for V and 6 bases for J; bases not matched to a gene: 4. The CDR3 is 14 amino acids. DNA of the CDR3: TGCAGCGTCCGCGGACTAGCGGGGGGCAATGAGCAGTTCTTC. Amino acids: CSVRGLAGGNEQFF.

This rearrangement joins TRBV2 to TRBJ2-7; TRBD1 aligns across 7 bases. CDR1 is SNHLY and CDR2 is FYNNEI in the germline V gene. V shed 4 bases, J shed 11 bases, and the junction held 5 bases outside the gene matches. The CDR3 is 11 amino acids. The CDR3 here is CASSGQGFKYF. The DNA of the CDR3 is TGTGCCAGCAGTGGACAGGGTTTTAAGTACTTC.

The rearrangement joins TRBV24-1 to TRBJ1-2; weak D call: TRBD1 (5 bases). Germline assignment: CDR1 KGHDR and CDR2 SFDVKD. The germline V and J ends were trimmed by 10 bases and 0 bases, with 8 bases remaining between them. The CDR3 is 12 residues long. The CDR3 DNA reads as TGTGCCACAGGGACTTCTAACTATGGCTACACCTTC. It codes for CATGTSNYGYTF.